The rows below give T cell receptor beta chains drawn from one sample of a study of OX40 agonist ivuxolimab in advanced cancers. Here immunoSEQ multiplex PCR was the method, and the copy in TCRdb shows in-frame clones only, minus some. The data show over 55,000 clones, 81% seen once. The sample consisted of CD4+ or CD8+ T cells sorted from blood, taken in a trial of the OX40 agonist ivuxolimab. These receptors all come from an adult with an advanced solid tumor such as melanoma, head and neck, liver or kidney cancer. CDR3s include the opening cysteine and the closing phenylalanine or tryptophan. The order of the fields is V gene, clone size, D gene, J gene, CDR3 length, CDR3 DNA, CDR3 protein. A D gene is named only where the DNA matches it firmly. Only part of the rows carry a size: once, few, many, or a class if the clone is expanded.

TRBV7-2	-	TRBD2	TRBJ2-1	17	TGTGCCAGCAGCTTATGGGCTAGCGGGGGGATTTACAATGAGCAGTTCTTC	CASSLWASGGIYNEQFF
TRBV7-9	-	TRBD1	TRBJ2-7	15	TGTGCCAGCAGCCGACAGGGTCAGTTGTCCTACGAGCAGTACTTC	CASSRQGQLSYEQYF
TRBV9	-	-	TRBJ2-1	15	TGTGCCAGCAGCGACGGGGTAAGCTCCTACAATGAGCAGTTCTTC	CASSDGVSSYNEQFF
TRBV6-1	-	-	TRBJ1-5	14	TGTGCCAGCAGTGCGCAGGGGTCTAATCAGCCCCAGCATTTT	CASSAQGSNQPQHF
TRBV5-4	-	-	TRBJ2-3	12	TGTGCCAGCAGCTCCTCCTCAGATACGCAGTATTTT	CASSSSSDTQYF
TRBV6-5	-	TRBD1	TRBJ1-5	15	TGTGCCAGCAGTTACGGAGACAGGGTAGGTCAGCCCCAGCATTTT	CASSYGDRVGQPQHF
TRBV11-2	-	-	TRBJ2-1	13	TGTGCCAGCAGCCGTGCGGGTGGCAATGAGCAGTTCTTC	CASSRAGGNEQFF
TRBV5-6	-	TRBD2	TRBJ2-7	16	TGTGCCAGCAGCTTGGTTAGCGGGGGGTTTTCCTACGAGCAGTACTTC	CASSLVSGGFSYEQYF
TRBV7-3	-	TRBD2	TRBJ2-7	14	TGTGCCAGCAGCTTAAACGGGAGGGCCGACGAGCAGTACTTC	CASSLNGRADEQYF
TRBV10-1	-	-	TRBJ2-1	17	TGCGCCAGCAGTGAAATTAGTGGGACGAGCTCCTACAATGAGCAGTTCTTC	CASSEISGTSSYNEQFF
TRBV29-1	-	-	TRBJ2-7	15	TGCAGCGTTGCCCGGACTCACTCCCCCCCCTACGAGCAGTACTTC	CSVARTHSPPYEQYF
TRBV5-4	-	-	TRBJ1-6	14	TGTGCCAGCAGCTTGGAAGGGAGGAATTCACCCCTCCACTTT	CASSLEGRNSPLHF
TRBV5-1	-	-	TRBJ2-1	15	TGCGCCAGCAGCTTGGCACCAAATCAGATCGATGAGCAGTTCTTC	CASSLAPNQIDEQFF
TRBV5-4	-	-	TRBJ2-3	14	TGTGCCAGCAGCAAATCAGGGAGCGGCGATACGCAGTATTTT	CASSKSGSGDTQYF
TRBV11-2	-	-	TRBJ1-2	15	TGTGCCAGCAGCTTATTCCAGGGCTGGAACTATGGCTACACCTTC	CASSLFQGWNYGYTF
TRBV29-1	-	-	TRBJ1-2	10	TGCAGCGTTGGAGATGATGGCTACACCTTC	CSVGDDGYTF
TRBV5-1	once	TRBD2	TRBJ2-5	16	TGCGCCAGCAGCTTGGACTCTAGCGGGGGTGGTGAGACCCAGTACTTC	CASSLDSSGGGETQYF
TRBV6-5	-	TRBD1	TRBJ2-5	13	TGTGCCAGCAGTTGGGGACAGCAAGAGACCCAGTACTTC	CASSWGQQETQYF
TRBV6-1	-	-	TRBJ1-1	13	TGTGCCAGCAGCAGGACGCGCGACACTGAAGCTTTCTTT	CASSRTRDTEAFF
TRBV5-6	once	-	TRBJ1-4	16	TGTGCCAGCAGGGAACAGGGACTAGCCACTAATGAAAAACTGTTTTTT	CASREQGLATNEKLFF
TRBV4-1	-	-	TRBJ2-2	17	TGCGCCAGCAGCCAAGACGGGGCTCAGGAGGGGACCGGGGAGCTGTTTTTT	CASSQDGAQEGTGELFF
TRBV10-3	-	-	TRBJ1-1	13	TGTGCCATCAGCCAGACGGTGAACACTGAAGCTTTCTTT	CAISQTVNTEAFF
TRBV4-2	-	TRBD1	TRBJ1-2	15	TGTGCCAGCAGCTTCGGCCGAGGGGGCGACTATGGCTACACCTTC	CASSFGRGGDYGYTF
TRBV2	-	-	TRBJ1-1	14	TGTGCCAGCAGTTACAGGATTGGCGGCACTGAAGCTTTCTTT	CASSYRIGGTEAFF
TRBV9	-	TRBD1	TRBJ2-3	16	TGTGCCAGCAGCGTGGGGGCGACAGGGGACCCAGATACGCAGTATTTT	CASSVGATGDPDTQYF
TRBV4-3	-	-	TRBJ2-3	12	TGCGCCAGCAGCCTATCCAGCGAAACGCAGTATTTT	CASSLSSETQYF